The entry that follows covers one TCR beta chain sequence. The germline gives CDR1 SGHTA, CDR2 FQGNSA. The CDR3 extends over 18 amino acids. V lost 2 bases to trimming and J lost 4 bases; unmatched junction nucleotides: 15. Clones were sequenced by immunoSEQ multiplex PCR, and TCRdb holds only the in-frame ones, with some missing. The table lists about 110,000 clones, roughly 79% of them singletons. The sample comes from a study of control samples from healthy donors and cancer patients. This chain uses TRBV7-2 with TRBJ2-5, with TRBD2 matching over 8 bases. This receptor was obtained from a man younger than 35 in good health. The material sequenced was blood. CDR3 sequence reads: CASSLLAGFSRAGETQYF. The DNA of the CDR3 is TGTGCCAGCAGCTTACTAGCGGGTTTTTCTCGTGCGGGAGAGACCCAGTACTTC.